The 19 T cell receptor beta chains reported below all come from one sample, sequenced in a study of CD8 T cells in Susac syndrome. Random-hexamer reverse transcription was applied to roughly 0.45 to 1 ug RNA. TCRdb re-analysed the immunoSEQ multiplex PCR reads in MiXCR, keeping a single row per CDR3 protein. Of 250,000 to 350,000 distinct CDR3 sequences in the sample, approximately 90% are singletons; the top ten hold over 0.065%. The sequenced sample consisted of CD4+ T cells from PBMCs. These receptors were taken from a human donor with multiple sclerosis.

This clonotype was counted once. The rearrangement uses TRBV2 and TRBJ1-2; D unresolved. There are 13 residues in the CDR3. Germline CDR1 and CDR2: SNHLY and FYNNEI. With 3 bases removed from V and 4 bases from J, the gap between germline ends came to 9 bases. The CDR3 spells CASSEQDFYGYTF. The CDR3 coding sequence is TGTGCCAGCAGTGAGCAGGACTTCTATGGCTACACCTTC.

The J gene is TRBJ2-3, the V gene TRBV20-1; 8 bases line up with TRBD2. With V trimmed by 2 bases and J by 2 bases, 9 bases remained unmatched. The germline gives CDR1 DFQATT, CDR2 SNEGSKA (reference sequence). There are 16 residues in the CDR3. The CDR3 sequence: CSARPHGRGVTDTQYF. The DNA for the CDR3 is TGCAGTGCTAGACCGCACGGGCGGGGGGTCACAGATACGCAGTATTTT.

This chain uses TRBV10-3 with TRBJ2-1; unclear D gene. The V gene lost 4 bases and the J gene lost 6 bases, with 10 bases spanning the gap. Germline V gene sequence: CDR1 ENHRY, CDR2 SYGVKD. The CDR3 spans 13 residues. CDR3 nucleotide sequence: TGTGCCATCAGTGGAAACCTAGTCAATGAGCAGTTCTTC. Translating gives CAISGNLVNEQFF.

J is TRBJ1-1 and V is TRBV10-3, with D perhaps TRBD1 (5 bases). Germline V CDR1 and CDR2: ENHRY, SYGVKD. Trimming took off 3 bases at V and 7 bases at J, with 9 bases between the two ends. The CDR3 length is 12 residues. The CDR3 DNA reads TGTGCCATCAGTGATAGGAGGGGTGAAGCTTTCTTT. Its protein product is CAISDRRGEAFF.

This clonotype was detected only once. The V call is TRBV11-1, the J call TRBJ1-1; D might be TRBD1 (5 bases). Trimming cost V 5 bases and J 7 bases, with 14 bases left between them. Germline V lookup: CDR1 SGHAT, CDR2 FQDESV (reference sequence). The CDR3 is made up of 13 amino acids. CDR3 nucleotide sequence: TGTGCCAGCAGCCCCCGGGGGGTACGTGAAGCTTTCTTT. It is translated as CASSPRGVREAFF.

CDR3 sequence: CASSSTGWGSTDTQYF. The CDR3, as DNA: TGTGCCAGCAGTTCGACAGGGTGGGGGAGCACAGATACGCAGTATTTT. The chain has TRBV6-5 and TRBJ2-3; 7 positions match TRBD1. This CDR3 has 16 residues. Germline V gene data show CDR1 as MNHEY and CDR2 as SVGAGI. After removal of 4 bases from V and 0 bases from J, the junction contained 7 bases not matched to a gene.

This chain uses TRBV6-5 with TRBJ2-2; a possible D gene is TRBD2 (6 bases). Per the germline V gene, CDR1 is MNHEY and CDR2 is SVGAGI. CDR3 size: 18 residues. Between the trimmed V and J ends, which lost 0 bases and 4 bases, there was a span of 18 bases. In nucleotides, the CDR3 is TGTGCCAGCAGTTACTCCCTTGGGACGGGAGAACGCACCGGGGAGCTGTTTTTT. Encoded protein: CASSYSLGTGERTGELFF.

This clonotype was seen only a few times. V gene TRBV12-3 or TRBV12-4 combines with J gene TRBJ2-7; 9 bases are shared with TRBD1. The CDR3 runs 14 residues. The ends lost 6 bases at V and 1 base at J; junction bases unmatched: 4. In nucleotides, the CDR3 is TGTGCCAGCAGCACCGGGACAGGGTCCTACGAGCAGTACTTC. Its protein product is CASSTGTGSYEQYF.

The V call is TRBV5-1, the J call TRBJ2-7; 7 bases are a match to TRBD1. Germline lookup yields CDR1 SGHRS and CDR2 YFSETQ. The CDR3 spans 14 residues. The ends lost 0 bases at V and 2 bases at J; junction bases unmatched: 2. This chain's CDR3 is CASSLGDSAYEQYF. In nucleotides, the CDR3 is TGCGCCAGCAGCTTGGGGGACAGTGCCTACGAGCAGTACTTC.

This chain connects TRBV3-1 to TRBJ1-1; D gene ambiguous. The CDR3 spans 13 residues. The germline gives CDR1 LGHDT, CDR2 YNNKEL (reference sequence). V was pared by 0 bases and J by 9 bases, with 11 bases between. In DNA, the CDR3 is TGTGCCAGCAGCCAAGAAGCGGCGGGGAAAGCTTTCTTT. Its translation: CASSQEAAGKAFF.

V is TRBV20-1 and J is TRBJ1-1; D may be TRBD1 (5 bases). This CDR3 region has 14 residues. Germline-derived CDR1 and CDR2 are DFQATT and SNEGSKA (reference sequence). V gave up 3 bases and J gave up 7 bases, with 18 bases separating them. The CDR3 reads CSARTPGRTFEAFF. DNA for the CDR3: TGCAGTGCTAGGACTCCGGGACGTACTTTTGAAGCTTTCTTT.

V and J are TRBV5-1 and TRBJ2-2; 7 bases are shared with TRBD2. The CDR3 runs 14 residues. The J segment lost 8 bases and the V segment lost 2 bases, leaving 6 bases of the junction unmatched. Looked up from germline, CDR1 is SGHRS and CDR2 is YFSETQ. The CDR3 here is CASSFIAGEGELFF. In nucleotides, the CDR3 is TGCGCCAGCAGCTTTATTGCGGGAGAAGGGGAGCTGTTTTTT.

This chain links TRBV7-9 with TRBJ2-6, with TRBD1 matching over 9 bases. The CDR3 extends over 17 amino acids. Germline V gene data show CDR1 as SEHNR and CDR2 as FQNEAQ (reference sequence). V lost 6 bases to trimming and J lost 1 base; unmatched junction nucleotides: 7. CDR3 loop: CASSKGQGISGANVLTF. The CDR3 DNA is TGTGCCAGCAGTAAGGGACAGGGAATTTCTGGGGCCAACGTCCTGACTTTC.

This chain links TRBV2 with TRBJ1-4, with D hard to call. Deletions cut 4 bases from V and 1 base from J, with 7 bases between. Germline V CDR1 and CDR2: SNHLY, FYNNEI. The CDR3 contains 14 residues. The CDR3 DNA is TGTGCCAGCAGTGTACACCGAACTAATGAAAAACTGTTTTTT. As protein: CASSVHRTNEKLFF.

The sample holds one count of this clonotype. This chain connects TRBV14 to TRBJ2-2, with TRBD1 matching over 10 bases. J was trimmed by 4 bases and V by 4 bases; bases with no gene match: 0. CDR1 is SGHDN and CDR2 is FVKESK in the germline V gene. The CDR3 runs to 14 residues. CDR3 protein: CASSRQGATGELFF. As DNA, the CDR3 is TGTGCCAGCAGCCGACAGGGGGCCACCGGGGAGCTGTTTTTT.

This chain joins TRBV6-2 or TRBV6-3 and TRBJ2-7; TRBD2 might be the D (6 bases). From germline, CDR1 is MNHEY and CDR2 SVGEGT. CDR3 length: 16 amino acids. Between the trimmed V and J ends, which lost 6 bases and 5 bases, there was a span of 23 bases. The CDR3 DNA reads TGTGCCAGCAGGGGCTCTAAAAAGACTAGGTCGGACGAGCAGTACTTC. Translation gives CASRGSKKTRSDEQYF.

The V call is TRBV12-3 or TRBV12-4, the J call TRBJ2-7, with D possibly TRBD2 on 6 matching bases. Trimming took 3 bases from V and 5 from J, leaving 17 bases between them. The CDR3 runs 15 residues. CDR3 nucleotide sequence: TGTGCCAGCAGTTTCGGCGGGATCTTGGACCACGAGCAGTACTTC. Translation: CASSFGGILDHEQYF.

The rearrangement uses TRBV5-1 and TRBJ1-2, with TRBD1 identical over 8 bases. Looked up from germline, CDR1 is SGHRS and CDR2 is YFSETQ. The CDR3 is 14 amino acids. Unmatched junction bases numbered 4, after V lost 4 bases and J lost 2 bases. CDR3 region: CASSPDRENYGYTF. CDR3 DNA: TGCGCCAGCAGCCCGGACAGGGAGAACTATGGCTACACCTTC.

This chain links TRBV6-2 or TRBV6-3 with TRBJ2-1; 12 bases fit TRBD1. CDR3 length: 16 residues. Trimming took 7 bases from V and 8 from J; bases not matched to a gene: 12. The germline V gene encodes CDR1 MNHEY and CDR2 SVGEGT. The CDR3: CASTQPGQGASYEQFF. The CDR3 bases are TGTGCCAGCACCCAACCGGGACAGGGGGCGTCTTATGAGCAGTTCTTC.